This passage covers 26 T cell receptor beta chains from one sample sequenced in a study of blood T cell repertoires in COVID-19. Assay used: immunoSEQ multiplex PCR; TCRdb lists only in-frame clones, some missing. This table holds almost 70,000 clones, roughly 89% found once. Specimen: peripheral blood. These receptors originate from a woman in her forties or fifties with active COVID-19.

This rearrangement joins TRBV28 to TRBJ1-3, with D maybe TRBD1 (5 bases). Per the germline V gene, CDR1 is MDHEN and CDR2 is SYDVKM. This CDR3 comprises 15 residues. V was cut by 5 bases and J by 1 base, with 12 bases left in between. CDR3 sequence reads: CASSLTASSGNTIYF. The CDR3 DNA follows: TGTGCCAGCAGTCTGACAGCTTCTTCTGGAAACACCATATATTTT.

This clone was seen just once. The rearrangement links TRBV9 to TRBJ2-2, with D perhaps TRBD1 (6 bases). The germline CDR1 and CDR2 sequences are SGDLS and YYNGEE. This CDR3 is built from 14 residues. Trimming removed 3 bases from V and 7 bases from J, with 13 bases in between. The CDR3 spells CASSGNPGDGELFF. CDR3 DNA: TGTGCCAGCAGCGGGAACCCAGGGGACGGGGAGCTGTTTTTT.

This sequence joins TRBV19 and TRBJ1-2; D gene uncertain. Trimming pared 1 base from V and 1 base from J, leaving 7 bases between. Germline assignment: CDR1 LNHDA and CDR2 SQIVND (reference sequence). CDR3 length: 14 amino acids. The CDR3 coding sequence is TGTGCCAGTAGTATAGCCGCGGTTAACTATGGCTACACCTTC. It yields the protein CASSIAAVNYGYTF.

The rearrangement links TRBV5-8 to TRBJ1-5; D call uncertain. Germline loops: CDR1 SGHTS, CDR2 YDEGEE. The CDR3 runs 14 residues. V lost 6 bases to trimming and J lost 5 bases, with 15 bases between them. CDR3 region: CASTPFGGYQPQHF. CDR3 bases: TGTGCCAGCACCCCATTTGGAGGATATCAGCCCCAGCATTTT.

The chain has TRBV2 and TRBJ2-5, with D perhaps TRBD2 (8 bases). This CDR3 is built from 14 residues. Trimming stripped 5 bases from V and 4 bases from J, with 14 bases between. Germline V gene data show CDR1 as SNHLY and CDR2 as FYNNEI. This chain's CDR3 is CASSQREGAETQYF. For the CDR3, the DNA is TGTGCCAGCAGTCAACGGGAGGGGGCAGAGACCCAGTACTTC.

This clone appeared once. The rearrangement joins TRBV7-3 to TRBJ2-1; 14 bases agree with TRBD2. The CDR3 has 18 residues. CDR1 and CDR2 (germline): SGHTA, FQGTGA. V lost 2 bases, J lost 7 bases, and 10 bases stayed unmatched. In nucleotides, the CDR3 is TGTGCCAGCAGCTTACGCAGGACTAGCGGGGGGCCAAGGAATGAGCAGTTCTTC. This codes for CASSLRRTSGGPRNEQFF.

The V and J genes are TRBV6-5 and TRBJ2-5; TRBD1 aligns across 7 bases. The CDR3 loop spans 14 amino acids. V was pared by 7 bases and J by 5 bases, with 10 bases of the junction left unmatched. Germline values: CDR1 MNHEY, CDR2 SVGAGI. CDR3 DNA sequence: TGTGCCAGCACCCTAAACAGGGGTGGGGAGACCCAGTACTTC. Translated: CASTLNRGGETQYF.

J is TRBJ2-1 and V is TRBV5-6; tentative D call: TRBD2 (6 bases). CDR1 is SGHDT, CDR2 YYEEEE, per germline. This CDR3 comprises 15 residues. Deletions cut 4 bases from V and 0 bases from J, with 11 bases between. CDR3 in amino acids: CASSPTSSSYNEQFF. CDR3 DNA sequence: TGTGCCAGCAGCCCTACTAGCTCCTCCTACAATGAGCAGTTCTTC.

The V gene is TRBV28, the J gene TRBJ2-7; weak D call: TRBD2 (6 bases). Trimming took off 6 bases at V and 3 bases at J, with 9 bases between the two ends. Looked up from germline, CDR1 is MDHEN and CDR2 is SYDVKM. CDR3 size: 12 residues. The CDR3 DNA reads as TGTGCCAGCAGGTCAGCGGGCTACGAGCAGTACTTC. Protein sequence: CASRSAGYEQYF.

This chain joins TRBV5-1 and TRBJ2-1, with D tentatively TRBD1 (5 bases). The CDR3 is made up of 13 amino acids. Per the germline V gene, CDR1 is SGHRS and CDR2 is YFSETQ. Trimming removed 4 bases at V and 4 bases at J, with 9 bases between. The CDR3 DNA sequence: TGCGCCAGCAGCACCCAGGGATACAATGAGCAGTTCTTC. This sequence encodes CASSTQGYNEQFF.

This clone was seen only a few times. The chain combines TRBV27 with TRBJ2-1; a possible D gene is TRBD1 (5 bases). Between the trimmed V and J ends, which lost 7 bases and 1 base, there was a span of 23 bases. The CDR3 sequence is 18 residues long. The germline V gene has CDR1 MNHEY and CDR2 SMNVEV (reference sequence). DNA of the CDR3: TGTGCCAGCACCCCCGCCCCCGAGACAGTAAAGTCCTACAATGAGCAGTTCTTC. Encoded protein: CASTPAPETVKSYNEQFF.

Only one count was recorded for this clone. This chain uses TRBV3-1 (or the pseudogene TRBV3-2) with TRBJ2-1; tentative D call: TRBD1 (5 bases). V lost 5 bases, J lost 10 bases, and 15 bases lay in between. The CDR3 spans 13 residues. The germline CDR1 and CDR2 sequences are LGHDT and YNNKEL (reference sequence). The CDR3 protein is CASSTSGKEEQFF. In DNA form, the CDR3 reads TGTGCCAGCAGCACCTCAGGGAAAGAGGAGCAGTTCTTC.

The chain has TRBV28 and TRBJ1-2; 8 bases are shared with TRBD1. In germline, CDR1 is MDHEN, CDR2 SYDVKM. Trimming cost V 6 bases and J 6 bases; bases outside gene matches: 15. CDR3 length: 16 amino acids. As DNA, the CDR3 is TGTGCCAGCAGAAATGCAGGACCGGGACAGGAAAATGGCTACACCTTC. Encoded protein: CASRNAGPGQENGYTF.

The rearrangement links TRBV7-9 to TRBJ1-2, with a possible D match to TRBD1 (5 bases). This CDR3 spans 17 amino acids. The germline V and J ends were trimmed by 5 bases and 4 bases, with 23 bases remaining between them. CDR1 SEHNR and CDR2 FQNEAQ come from the germline V gene (reference sequence). As DNA, the CDR3 is TGTGCCAGCAGCCGGGGGGAGAGCAGACCACACCTCTATGGCTACACCTTC. The encoded protein is CASSRGESRPHLYGYTF.

This chain links TRBV5-1 with TRBJ2-3, with 14 bases fitting TRBD2. In germline, CDR1 is SGHRS, CDR2 YFSETQ. This CDR3 contains 16 residues. Losses at the gene ends were 4 bases for V and 4 bases for J; bases not matched to a gene: 5. The CDR3 nucleotides are TGCGCCAGCAGCCAGGGGACTAGCGGGAGTGCAGATACGCAGTATTTT. As protein: CASSQGTSGSADTQYF.

In its sample, this clone was seen once. The V gene is TRBV5-1, the J gene TRBJ2-1; 11 bases agree with TRBD1. The CDR3 has 13 residues. V shed 0 bases, J shed 14 bases, and the junction held 4 bases outside the gene matches. From germline, CDR1 is SGHRS and CDR2 YFSETQ. CDR3 amino acids: CASSLDRTGGKFF. The CDR3, as DNA: TGCGCCAGCAGCTTGGATAGGACAGGGGGCAAGTTCTTC.

V is TRBV24-1 and J is TRBJ1-5, with 8 bases lining up with TRBD1. Germline trimming cut 1 base from V and 0 bases from J; bases unmatched to any gene: 10. CDR1 and CDR2 from the germline V gene are KGHDR and SFDVKD. This CDR3 spans 19 amino acids. CDR3 nucleotides: TGTGCCACCAGTGATTTAGGCAGGGGGCCCACTTATAGCAATCAGCCCCAGCATTTT. It encodes CATSDLGRGPTYSNQPQHF.

The chain links TRBV7-8 to TRBJ2-1; 9 nucleotides line up with TRBD2. The germline V gene encodes CDR1 SGHVS and CDR2 FQNEAQ. The CDR3 has 16 residues. The V segment lost 1 base and the J segment 9 bases; nucleotides outside the gene matches: 10. The CDR3 nucleotides read TGTGCCAGCAGCTTAGGTTGGCGGGAGGGCCAGGGTGAGCAGTTCTTC. Amino acid sequence: CASSLGWREGQGEQFF.

The chain carries TRBV19 and TRBJ2-2, with a weak D call TRBD2 (6 bases). The CDR3 has 14 amino acids. The ends were cut back, 6 bases at V and 3 bases at J, with 11 bases in the middle. The germline CDR1 and CDR2 sequences are LNHDA and SQIVND (reference sequence). Here the CDR3 DNA reads TGTGCCAGTAGGGGGGGAGTTTACACCGGGGAGCTGTTTTTT. The encoded protein is CASRGGVYTGELFF.

This chain links TRBV3-1 (or the pseudogene TRBV3-2) with TRBJ2-1, with D tentatively TRBD1 (5 bases). V was clipped by 6 bases and J by 0 bases, with 18 bases between them. Germline CDR1 and CDR2: LGHDT and YNNKEL (reference sequence). This CDR3 has 17 amino acids. For the CDR3, the DNA is TGTGCCAGCAGTCAGGGCTTCGGGTCGAGCTCCTACAATGAGCAGTTCTTC. Protein: CASSQGFGSSSYNEQFF.

The chain joins TRBV5-1 to TRBJ2-1, with a weak D call TRBD2 (6 bases). Germline V gene data show CDR1 as SGHRS and CDR2 as YFSETQ. This CDR3 contains 15 residues. V lost 0 bases and J lost 2, with 9 bases in between. CDR3 in DNA: TGCGCCAGCAGCTTGGAGTCGGGAGCCTACAATGAGCAGTTCTTC. This encodes CASSLESGAYNEQFF.

The CDR3 nucleotides are TGTGCCAGCTCACCACCGAGAATTAGCTCTGGAAACACCATATATTTT. Amino acid sequence: CASSPPRISSGNTIYF. The chain is built from TRBV18 and TRBJ1-3; D is ambiguous. Germline CDR1 reads KGHSH; CDR2 reads LQKENI. V was cut by 0 bases and J by 0 bases, with 9 bases left in between. This CDR3 is 16 amino acids long.

The genes are TRBV19 and TRBJ1-1; 7 bases align to TRBD1. CDR1 LNHDA and CDR2 SQIVND come from the germline V gene (reference sequence). This CDR3 is 14 amino acids long. The V and J ends lost 3 bases and 11 bases, in that order; junction bases with no gene match: 12. In nucleotides, the CDR3 is TGTGCCAGTAGTATGGAGCCCAGAGGGGGCAAGGCTTTCTTT. Protein: CASSMEPRGGKAFF.

This chain links TRBV28 with TRBJ2-3; 7 bases line up with TRBD2. V was clipped by 8 bases and J by 3 bases; unmatched bases: 2. The CDR3 is 12 residues long. In germline, CDR1 is MDHEN, CDR2 SYDVKM. Here the CDR3 reads CASGGGTDTQYF. The CDR3, as DNA: TGTGCCAGCGGGGGGGGGACAGATACGCAGTATTTT. The whole variable domain, filled in from reference TRBV28 and TRBJ2-3, reads DVKVTQSSRYLVKRTGEKVFLECVQDMDHENMFWYRQDPGLGLRLIYFSYDVKMKEKGDIPEGYSVSREKKERFSLILESASTNQTSMYLCASGGGTDTQYFGPGTRLTVL.

The chain uses TRBV5-1 and TRBJ2-1; TRBD2 matches 8 bases. This CDR3 comprises 16 residues. Germline CDR1 and CDR2: SGHRS and YFSETQ. Trimming removed 1 base from V and 2 bases from J; junction bases left unmatched: 5. CDR3 nucleotide sequence: TGCGCCAGCAGCTTGACAGCGGGGGCAACCTACAATGAGCAGTTCTTC. This translates into CASSLTAGATYNEQFF.

The genes are TRBV11-2 and TRBJ2-1; the D gene is possibly TRBD1 (6 bases). The germline V gene encodes CDR1 SGHAT and CDR2 FQNNGV. This CDR3 comprises 15 residues. V was cut by 4 bases and J by 9 bases, with 19 bases left in between. The DNA of the CDR3 is TGTGCCAGCAGCTCCCACCGGAGTAGGGGGAGTGAGCAGTTCTTC. Protein product: CASSSHRSRGSEQFF.